The rows below give T cell receptor beta chains drawn from one sample of a study of immunodeficiency. The assay was immunoSEQ multiplex PCR, and TCRdb's table has in-frame clones only and misses some. Among 3,000 to 4,000 clones, roughly 89% were seen once, and the ten largest hold 4.3%. Sequencing was performed on CD4+ T cells from blood. These receptor sequences come from a human donor in good health. The CDR3 runs from the conserved cysteine through the conserved F or W. The D gene is left open where the match is weak. Only part of the rows carry a size: once, few, many, or a class if the clone is expanded.

j_gene	abundance	d_gene	v_gene	CDR3nt	CDR3aa
TRBJ1-1	NA	NA	TRBV9	TGTGCCAGCAGCGCCCGGGACGTTGGACGTCGGAATACTGAAGCTTTCTTT	CASSARDVGRRNTEAFF
TRBJ1-2	NA	NA	TRBV10-1	TGCGCCAGCAGTCCAGCTCCAAACTATGGCTACACCTTC	CASSPAPNYGYTF
TRBJ2-5	NA	NA	TRBV2	TGTGCCAGCAGTTTGGAGGGGGCCCCCGGGGGGACCCAGTACTTC	CASSLEGAPGGTQYF
TRBJ2-1	NA	TRBD2	TRBV19	TGTGCCAGTGGTTCTAGCGGGAGCTCCTACAATGAGCAGTTCTTC	CASGSSGSSYNEQFF
TRBJ1-1	once	NA	TRBV9	TGTGCCAGCAGCGTAATAGGACAGAACACTGAAGCTTTCTTT	CASSVIGQNTEAFF
TRBJ2-1	NA	NA	TRBV6-6	TGTGCCAGCACTCCCGACGGTAGTCTATACAATGAGCAGTTCTTC	CASTPDGSLYNEQFF
TRBJ1-1	NA	NA	TRBV3-1/TRBV3-2	TGTGCCAGCAGCCAAGTCGCCGTGAACACTGAAGCTTTCTTT	CASSQVAVNTEAFF
TRBJ1-5	once	NA	TRBV21-1	TGTGCCAGCAGCCACGCTAAGGGGAGGGACAGCGGCAATCAGCCCCAGCATTTT	CASSHAKGRDSGNQPQHF
TRBJ2-7	NA	TRBD1	TRBV7-9	TGTGCCAGCAGCTTAGGGACAGGGGCCTACGAGCAGTACTTC	CASSLGTGAYEQYF
TRBJ2-2	NA	TRBD2	TRBV7-7	TGTGCTAGCAGCGCGGGACTAGCGGGAGTAGAAATCGGGGAGCTGTTTTTT	CASSAGLAGVEIGELFF
TRBJ1-6	NA	NA	TRBV7-2	TGTGCCAGCAGCTTGAGAGGAGATAATTCACCCCTCCACTTT	CASSLRGDNSPLHF
TRBJ2-4	NA	TRBD1	TRBV6-5	TGTGCCAGCAGTTACGGGGACAGGGAGGGAAACATTCAGTACTTC	CASSYGDREGNIQYF
TRBJ1-2	once	TRBD1	TRBV18	TGTGCCAGCTCACGAGAACAGGGGGCGGAAGGCTACACCTTC	CASSREQGAEGYTF
TRBJ2-7	NA	TRBD2	TRBV5-1	TGCGCCAGCAGCTTGAGGCTAGCGGGAGGGCCAAGTTCGTACGAGCAGTACTTC	CASSLRLAGGPSSYEQYF
TRBJ1-2	NA	TRBD1	TRBV3-1/TRBV3-2	TGTGCCAGCAGCCAAGGCAGGACAGGGGCTAGCTACACCTTC	CASSQGRTGASYTF
TRBJ2-2	NA	NA	TRBV7-2	TGTGCCAGCAGCTTAGGGTCCCTCAGCGGCACCGGGGAGCTGTTTTTT	CASSLGSLSGTGELFF
TRBJ2-7	once	TRBD2	TRBV6-5	TGTGCCAGCAACCCCGGGGGGGGTAGGCACGAGCAGTACTTC	CASNPGGGRHEQYF
TRBJ1-1	NA	NA	TRBV5-1	TGCGCCAGCAGCTTGTCCGGTTGGGCTGAAGCTTTCTTT	CASSLSGWAEAFF
TRBJ2-5	NA	NA	TRBV27	TGTGCCAGCAGTTTCTCAGGGCCTGCGGAGACCCAGTACTTC	CASSFSGPAETQYF
TRBJ1-4	NA	TRBD1	TRBV7-3	TGTGCCAGCAGCTACGCTGGGACAGGGGATGAAAAACTGTTTTTT	CASSYAGTGDEKLFF
TRBJ2-7	once	NA	TRBV6-5	TGTGCCAGCAGTTTCAGGGCTTACGAGCAGTACTTC	CASSFRAYEQYF
TRBJ2-5	NA	NA	TRBV7-3	TGTGCCAGCAGCCAGGGGGGAGCGGCAGAGACCCAGTACTTC	CASSQGGAAETQYF
TRBJ1-1	NA	NA	TRBV5-1	TGCGCCAGCCGGACTATCATGAACACTGAAGCTTTCTTT	CASRTIMNTEAFF
TRBJ2-3	NA	NA	TRBV5-6	TGTGCCAGCAGCTTGTATTGGGAGCTCGGATCCCGAGATACGCAGTATTTT	CASSLYWELGSRDTQYF
TRBJ1-1	NA	NA	TRBV23-1	TGCGCCAGCAGTCAATTGTATTACACTGAAGCTTTCTTT	CASSQLYYTEAFF
TRBJ1-2	NA	NA	TRBV6-2/TRBV6-3	TGTGCCAGCAGTTACGGTGTGGGCGTCAACCTATATGGCTACACCTTC	CASSYGVGVNLYGYTF
TRBJ2-7	NA	NA	TRBV6-5	TGTGCCAGCAGCTACGCTCGACACGGCTACGAGCAGTACTTC	CASSYARHGYEQYF
TRBJ2-1	NA	TRBD1	TRBV9	TGTGCCAGCAGCGTAGAGCAGACAGGGGACTACAATGAGCAGTTCTTC	CASSVEQTGDYNEQFF
TRBJ1-6	once	NA	TRBV6-5	TGTGCCAGCAGTTGGGTGGGCCAAAATTCACCCCTCCACTTT	CASSWVGQNSPLHF
TRBJ1-2	NA	TRBD1	TRBV18	TGTGCCAGCTCACCCGGACAGGGAAGGATTAACTATGGCTACACCTTC	CASSPGQGRINYGYTF
TRBJ1-2	NA	NA	TRBV21-1	TGTGCCAGCAGCCCCGGGGCGGGAGGCTACACCTTC	CASSPGAGGYTF
TRBJ1-1	once	NA	TRBV28	TGTGCCAGCAGTATTAAACTTCTGAACACTGAAGCTTTCTTT	CASSIKLLNTEAFF
TRBJ1-2	NA	NA	TRBV5-4	TGTGCCAGCAGCTTCGGGTCAGGGGTCTATGGCTACACCTTC	CASSFGSGVYGYTF
TRBJ1-3	NA	NA	TRBV3-1/TRBV3-2	TGTGCCAGCAGCCAAATTGGAAACACCATATATTTT	CASSQIGNTIYF
TRBJ1-1	NA	NA	TRBV6-4	TGTGCCAGCAGCCCACGGCAGAACACTGAAGCTTTCTTT	CASSPRQNTEAFF
TRBJ2-5	NA	NA	TRBV29-1	TGCAGCGTTGTTTTCGGTGAGACCCAGTACTTC	CSVVFGETQYF
TRBJ2-3	NA	TRBD2	TRBV20-1	TGCAGTGCTAGTGGACTAGCGGGGGGGCCAAGCACAGATACGCAGTATTTT	CSASGLAGGPSTDTQYF
TRBJ2-1	NA	NA	TRBV12-3/TRBV12-4	TGTGCCAGCAGTTTAGTAAGGGGGGGTGAGCAGTTCTTC	CASSLVRGGEQFF
TRBJ2-5	NA	NA	TRBV7-2	TGTGCCAGCAGCTTATTGGTCAAAGAGACCCAGTACTTC	CASSLLVKETQYF
TRBJ2-2	NA	NA	TRBV5-1	TGCGCCAGCAGCAGGGGAGAGGCCGGGGAGCTGTTTTTT	CASSRGEAGELFF
TRBJ2-3	NA	NA	TRBV25-1	TGTGCCAGCAGGGGGGGATGGGGAACTGATACGCAGTATTTT	CASRGGWGTDTQYF
TRBJ2-7	NA	NA	TRBV6-1	TGTGCCAGCAGTGAAGAAACAGTCTCCTACGAGCAGTACTTC	CASSEETVSYEQYF
TRBJ2-7	NA	NA	TRBV9	TGTGCCAGCAGCCTTGGGCAAGGGGCTATTGAGCAGTACTTC	CASSLGQGAIEQYF
TRBJ1-6	NA	TRBD1	TRBV7-8	TGTGCCAGCAGCTTCGGGACAGGCCGGACACCCCTCCACTTT	CASSFGTGRTPLHF
TRBJ1-1	NA	NA	TRBV4-2	TGTGCCAGCAGCCAAGATCGAAGGGGTGAGACTGAAGCTTTCTTT	CASSQDRRGETEAFF